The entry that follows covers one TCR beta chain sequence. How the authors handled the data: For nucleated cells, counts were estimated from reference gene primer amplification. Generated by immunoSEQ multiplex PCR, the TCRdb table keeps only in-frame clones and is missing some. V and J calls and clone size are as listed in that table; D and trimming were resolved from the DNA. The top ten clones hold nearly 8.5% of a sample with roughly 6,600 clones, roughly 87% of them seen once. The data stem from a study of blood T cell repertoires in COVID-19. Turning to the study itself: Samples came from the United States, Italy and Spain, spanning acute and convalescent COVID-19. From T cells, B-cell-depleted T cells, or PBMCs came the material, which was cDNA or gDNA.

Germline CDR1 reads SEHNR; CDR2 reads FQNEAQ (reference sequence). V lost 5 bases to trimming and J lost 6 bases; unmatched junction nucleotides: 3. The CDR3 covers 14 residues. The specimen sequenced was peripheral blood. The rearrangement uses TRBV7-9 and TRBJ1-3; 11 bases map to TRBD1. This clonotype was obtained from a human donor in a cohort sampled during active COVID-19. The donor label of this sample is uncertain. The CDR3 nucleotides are TGTGCCAGCAGCCGGGGACAGGGGGTAAACACCATATATTTT. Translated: CASSRGQGVNTIYF.